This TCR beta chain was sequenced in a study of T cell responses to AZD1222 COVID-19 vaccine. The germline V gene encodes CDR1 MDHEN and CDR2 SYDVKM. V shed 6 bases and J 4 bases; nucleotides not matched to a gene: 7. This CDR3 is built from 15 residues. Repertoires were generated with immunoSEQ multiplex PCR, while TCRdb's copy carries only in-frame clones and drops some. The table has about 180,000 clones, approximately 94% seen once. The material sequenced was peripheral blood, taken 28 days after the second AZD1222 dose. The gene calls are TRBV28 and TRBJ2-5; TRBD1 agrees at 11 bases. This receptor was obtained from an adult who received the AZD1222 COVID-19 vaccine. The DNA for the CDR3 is TGTGCCAGCAGCCTGGGGGACAGGGGGGGAGAGACCCAGTACTTC. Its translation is CASSLGDRGGETQYF.